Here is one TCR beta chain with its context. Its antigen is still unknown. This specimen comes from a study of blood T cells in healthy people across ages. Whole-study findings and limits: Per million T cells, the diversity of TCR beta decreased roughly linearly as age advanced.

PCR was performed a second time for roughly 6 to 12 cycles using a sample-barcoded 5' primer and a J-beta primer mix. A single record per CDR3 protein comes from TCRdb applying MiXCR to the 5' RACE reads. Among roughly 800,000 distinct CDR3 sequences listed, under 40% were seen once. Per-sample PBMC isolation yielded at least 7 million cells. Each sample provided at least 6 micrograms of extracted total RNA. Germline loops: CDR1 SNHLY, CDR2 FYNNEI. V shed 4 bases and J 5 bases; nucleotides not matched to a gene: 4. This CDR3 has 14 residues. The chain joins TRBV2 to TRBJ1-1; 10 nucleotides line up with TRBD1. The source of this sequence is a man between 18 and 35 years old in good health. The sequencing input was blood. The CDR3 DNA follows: TGTGCCAGCAGTGGGACAGGGGGGCGAACTGAAGCTTTCTTT. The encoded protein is CASSGTGGRTEAFF.